A selection of T cell receptor beta chains follows, all from one sample in a study of shared clonotypes between healthy human individuals. Clones were read by immunoSEQ multiplex PCR, and TCRdb kept only the in-frame ones, dropping some. The sample shows about 2.1 million clones, roughly 93% of them seen only once. The sequenced sample was naive CD8+ T cells from PBMCs. These receptors all come from a man aged 18-30 years in good health. Some clones in this sample may be carry-over from other donors' samples. CDR3s include the opening cysteine and the closing phenylalanine or tryptophan. Fields, in order: J gene, clone size, V gene, D gene, CDR3 protein, CDR3 DNA. The D gene is left open where the match is weak. Not all rows give a size; the values are once, few, many and, for expanded clones, a class.

TRBJ2-7 | NA | TRBV29-1 | TRBD2 | CSVVGGSSYEQYF | TGCAGCGTTGTGGGAGGGAGCTCCTACGAGCAGTACTTC
TRBJ2-5 | NA | TRBV7-9 | TRBD1 | CASSLGQGWETQYF | TGTGCCAGCAGCCTGGGACAGGGCTGGGAGACCCAGTACTTC
TRBJ1-2 | NA | TRBV10-3 | NA | CAISESKGLVDGYTF | TGTGCCATCAGTGAGTCGAAGGGGTTAGTGGATGGCTACACCTTC
TRBJ2-7 | NA | TRBV6-5 | NA | CASSSVRSSYEQYF | TGTGCCAGCAGTTCGGTACGGAGCTCCTACGAGCAGTACTTC
TRBJ2-7 | NA | TRBV7-6 | NA | CASSLDGLGYEQYF | TGTGCCAGCAGCTTAGACGGCCTTGGGTACGAGCAGTACTTC
TRBJ1-2 | NA | TRBV10-3 | NA | CAITETDSNYGYTF | TGTGCCATCACTGAGACAGACTCCAACTATGGCTACACCTTC
TRBJ2-5 | NA | TRBV7-9 | NA | CASSSDSSPTQETQYF | TGTGCCAGCAGCTCGGACAGCAGCCCCACTCAAGAGACCCAGTACTTC
TRBJ2-7 | once | TRBV27 | NA | CASSSLDSQYEQYF | TGTGCCAGCAGTTCCCTCGACAGCCAGTACGAGCAGTACTTC
TRBJ2-1 | NA | TRBV7-2 | TRBD2 | CASSLMGTGGRNEQFF | TGTGCCAGCAGCTTAATGGGAACGGGAGGGCGCAATGAGCAGTTCTTC
TRBJ2-7 | NA | TRBV9 | NA | CASSVIGTGSLDEQYF | TGTGCCAGCAGCGTTATCGGTACGGGGTCCCTCGACGAGCAGTACTTC
TRBJ2-1 | NA | TRBV10-3 | NA | CAISESRPKWGNEQFF | TGTGCCATCAGTGAGTCGAGACCGAAGTGGGGCAATGAGCAGTTCTTC
TRBJ2-1 | NA | TRBV5-1 | TRBD2 | CASSQEREGDEQFF | TGCGCCAGCAGCCAGGAGCGGGAGGGCGATGAGCAGTTCTTC
TRBJ2-7 | NA | TRBV28 | TRBD1 | CASRTGTDAYEQYF | TGTGCCAGCAGAACCGGGACAGATGCCTACGAGCAGTACTTC
TRBJ2-3 | NA | TRBV27 | TRBD2 | CASSWGLAGDTDTQYF | TGTGCCAGCAGTTGGGGACTAGCGGGAGACACAGATACGCAGTATTTT
TRBJ1-4 | NA | TRBV5-5 | TRBD1 | CASSLAQGAPANEKLFF | TGTGCCAGCAGCTTGGCCCAGGGGGCGCCGGCTAATGAAAAACTGTTTTTT
TRBJ2-2 | NA | TRBV7-9 | TRBD2 | CASSLPLWREREYGELFF | TGTGCCAGCAGCTTACCCCTATGGCGGGAGAGAGAGTACGGGGAGCTGTTTTTT
TRBJ1-1 | NA | TRBV30 | NA | CAWSVMDTEAFF | TGTGCCTGGAGCGTTATGGACACTGAAGCTTTCTTT
TRBJ2-7 | NA | TRBV6-5 | NA | CASSESRFYEQYF | TGTGCCAGCAGTGAAAGCCGGTTTTACGAGCAGTACTTC
TRBJ1-4 | NA | TRBV10-3 | TRBD1 | CATRQGTSYNEKLFF | TGTGCCACCCGACAGGGGACTAGCTATAATGAAAAACTGTTTTTT
TRBJ1-1 | NA | TRBV2 | TRBD1 | CASRDRVLRVAFF | TGTGCCAGCAGAGACAGGGTTCTAAGGGTAGCTTTCTTT
TRBJ2-3 | NA | TRBV6-6 | NA | CASSYSKTDTQYF | TGTGCCAGCAGTTACTCGAAGACAGATACGCAGTATTTT
TRBJ2-1 | NA | TRBV12-5 | NA | CASGSSGPSYNEQFF | TGTGCTAGTGGTTCTTCCGGGCCCTCCTACAATGAGCAGTTCTTC
TRBJ2-1 | NA | TRBV6-1 | TRBD2 | CASSPLAGGYNEQFF | TGTGCCAGCAGTCCACTAGCGGGAGGGTACAATGAGCAGTTCTTC
TRBJ2-1 | NA | TRBV14 | TRBD2 | CASSILAGLYNEQFF | TGTGCCAGCAGCATACTAGCGGGGCTCTACAATGAGCAGTTCTTC
TRBJ1-1 | NA | TRBV6-1 | NA | CASSDYRGANTEAFF | TGTGCCAGCAGTGACTACCGGGGGGCGAACACTGAAGCTTTCTTT
TRBJ2-7 | NA | TRBV11-2 | NA | CASSHSGRRHEQYF | TGTGCCAGCAGCCACAGTGGGCGCCGCCACGAGCAGTACTTC
TRBJ1-3 | NA | TRBV19 | NA | CASSPPLPSGNTIYF | TGTGCCAGTAGTCCACCACTCCCATCTGGAAACACCATATATTTT
TRBJ2-1 | NA | TRBV4-3 | TRBD2 | CASSLSSGRNNEQFF | TGCGCCAGCAGCCTCTCTAGCGGGAGGAACAATGAGCAGTTCTTC
TRBJ2-4 | NA | TRBV28 | NA | CASSFLVGVGLAKNIQYF | TGTGCCAGCAGTTTTCTTGTCGGGGTTGGGTTGGCCAAAAACATTCAGTACTTC
TRBJ1-2 | NA | TRBV28 | NA | CASSPAGLPQNGYTF | TGTGCCAGCAGTCCCGCAGGACTCCCCCAAAATGGCTACACCTTC
TRBJ2-7 | NA | TRBV27 | TRBD1 | CASSLVAGGANEQYF | TGTGCCAGCAGTTTGGTGGCAGGGGGTGCGAACGAGCAGTACTTC
TRBJ2-1 | NA | TRBV7-9 | TRBD1 | CASSFNPGQGFDEQFF | TGTGCCAGCAGCTTCAATCCGGGACAGGGTTTCGATGAGCAGTTCTTC
TRBJ2-3 | NA | TRBV28 | TRBD1 | CASSRRQGRWSTDTQYF | TGTGCCAGCAGCAGAAGACAGGGACGTTGGAGCACAGATACGCAGTATTTT
TRBJ2-7 | NA | TRBV4-1 | TRBD2 | CASSQDWGTSAESSYEQYF | TGCGCCAGCAGCCAAGATTGGGGAACTAGCGCCGAAAGCTCCTACGAGCAGTACTTC
TRBJ2-1 | NA | TRBV7-6 | TRBD2 | CASSSRSGRPYNEQFF | TGTGCCAGCAGCTCCCGAAGCGGGAGACCTTACAATGAGCAGTTCTTC
TRBJ2-5 | NA | TRBV28 | NA | CASSFPDQETQYF | TGTGCCAGCAGTTTCCCAGACCAAGAGACCCAGTACTTC
TRBJ1-2 | NA | TRBV6-1 | NA | CASSEGVTDSLLDYGYTF | TGTGCCAGCAGTGAAGGCGTGACAGATAGTCTACTCGACTATGGCTACACCTTC
TRBJ1-2 | NA | TRBV6-6 | NA | CASGRGIAGYTF | TGTGCCAGCGGCAGGGGAATTGCTGGCTACACCTTC
TRBJ2-7 | NA | TRBV27 | NA | CASSLGGSSYEQYF | TGTGCCAGCAGTTTAGGTGGGAGCTCCTACGAGCAGTACTTC
TRBJ2-5 | NA | TRBV7-3 | NA | CASSLGWGSQETQYF | TGTGCCAGCAGCTTAGGGTGGGGGTCCCAAGAGACCCAGTACTTC
TRBJ2-7 | NA | TRBV28 | NA | CASSFPRGRGDSYEQYF | TGTGCCAGCAGTTTCCCAAGGGGACGTGGGGACTCCTACGAGCAGTACTTC
TRBJ2-5 | NA | TRBV7-9 | TRBD2 | CASSGGTIQETQYF | TGTGCCAGCAGCGGCGGGACTATTCAAGAGACCCAGTACTTC
TRBJ2-2 | NA | TRBV10-1 | NA | CASSELVGATGELFF | TGCGCCAGCAGTGAATTAGTCGGGGCCACCGGGGAGCTGTTTTTT